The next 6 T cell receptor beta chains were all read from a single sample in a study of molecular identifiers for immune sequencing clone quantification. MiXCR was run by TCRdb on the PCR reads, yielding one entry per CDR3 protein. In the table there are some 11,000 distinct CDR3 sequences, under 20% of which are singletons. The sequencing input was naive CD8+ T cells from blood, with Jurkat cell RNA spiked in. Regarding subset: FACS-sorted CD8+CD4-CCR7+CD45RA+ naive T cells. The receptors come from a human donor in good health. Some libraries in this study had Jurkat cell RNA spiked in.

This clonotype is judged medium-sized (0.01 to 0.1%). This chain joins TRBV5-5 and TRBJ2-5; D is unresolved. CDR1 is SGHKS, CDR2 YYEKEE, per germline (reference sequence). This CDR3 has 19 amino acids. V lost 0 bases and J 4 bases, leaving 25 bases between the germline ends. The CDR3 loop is CASSLEGWESVLRRETQYF. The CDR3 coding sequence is TGTGCCAGCAGCTTGGAGGGTTGGGAATCCGTTCTTCGCCGAGAGACCCAGTACTTC.

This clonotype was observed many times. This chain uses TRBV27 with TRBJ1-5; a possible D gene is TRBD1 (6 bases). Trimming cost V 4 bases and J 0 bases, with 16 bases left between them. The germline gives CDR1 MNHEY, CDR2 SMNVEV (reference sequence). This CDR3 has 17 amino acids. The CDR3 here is CASSSRGGPYSNQPQHF. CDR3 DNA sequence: TGTGCCAGCAGTTCCCGAGGGGGACCCTATAGCAATCAGCCCCAGCATTTT.

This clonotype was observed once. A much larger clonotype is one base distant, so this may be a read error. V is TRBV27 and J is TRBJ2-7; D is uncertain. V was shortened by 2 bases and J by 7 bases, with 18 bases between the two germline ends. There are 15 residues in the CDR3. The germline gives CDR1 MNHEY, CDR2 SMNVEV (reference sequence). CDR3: CASSLGSQPPREQYF. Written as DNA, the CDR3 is TGTGCCAGCAGTTTAGGTTCACAGCCGCCGAGGGAGCAGTACTTC.

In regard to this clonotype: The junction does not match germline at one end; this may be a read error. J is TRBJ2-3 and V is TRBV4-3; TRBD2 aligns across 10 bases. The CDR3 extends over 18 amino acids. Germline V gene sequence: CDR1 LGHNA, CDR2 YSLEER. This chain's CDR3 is CASSQETQAGGGTEGRDF. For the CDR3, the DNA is TGCGCCAGCAGCCAAGAGACCCAAGCGGGGGGGGGCACAGAGGGGCGGGATTTT.

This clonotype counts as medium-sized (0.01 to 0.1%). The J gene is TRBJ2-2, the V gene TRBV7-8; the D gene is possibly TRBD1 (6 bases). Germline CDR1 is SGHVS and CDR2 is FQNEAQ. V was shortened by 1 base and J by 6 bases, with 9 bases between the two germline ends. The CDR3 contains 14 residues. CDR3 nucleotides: TGTGCCAGCAGCTTAGGGGGACAAGCCGGGGAGCTGTTTTTT. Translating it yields CASSLGGQAGELFF. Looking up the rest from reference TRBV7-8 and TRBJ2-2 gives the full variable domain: GAGVSQSPRYKVAKRGQDVALRCDPISGHVSLFWYQQALGQGPEFLTYFQNEAQLDKSGLPSDRFFAERPEGSVSTLKIQRTQQEDSAVYLCASSLGGQAGELFFGEGSRLTVL.

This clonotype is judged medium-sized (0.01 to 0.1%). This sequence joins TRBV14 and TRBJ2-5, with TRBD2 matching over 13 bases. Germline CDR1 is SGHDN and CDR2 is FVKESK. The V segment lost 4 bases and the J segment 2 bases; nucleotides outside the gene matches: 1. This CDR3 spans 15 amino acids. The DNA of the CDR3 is TGTGCCAGCAGCCCGGGACTAGCGGGACAAGAGACCCAGTACTTC. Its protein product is CASSPGLAGQETQYF.